A selection of T cell receptor beta chains follows, all from one sample in a study of cytomegalovirus exposure and HLA in healthy donors. TCRdb keeps only in-frame clones here, not all; method: immunoSEQ multiplex PCR. Among 95,000 or so clones listed, about 73% were seen once. Input material: PBMCs. These receptors were obtained from a woman in her forties or fifties in good health and CMV-seropositive. Both conserved end residues are part of each CDR3. The D gene is left open where the match is weak. Some rows have no size entry. The others give once, few or many, or a class for an expanded clone.

J | V | size | D | CDR3 | DNA
TRBJ2-1 | TRBV4-2 | . | TRBD2 | CASRLAGDGEQFF | TGTGCCAGCAGGCTAGCGGGAGACGGTGAGCAGTTCTTC
TRBJ2-1 | TRBV9 | . | TRBD2 | CASSAVAGGGHNEQFF | TGTGCCAGCAGCGCCGTAGCGGGAGGAGGCCACAATGAGCAATTCTTC
TRBJ2-5 | TRBV21-1 | . | . | CASRPSRQGAPNETQYF | TGTGCCAGCAGACCTTCGAGACAGGGGGCGCCCAATGAGACCCAGTACTTC
TRBJ2-2 | TRBV19 | . | . | CASSIRPRAAGELFF | TGTGCCAGTAGTATTCGTCCCAGGGCGGCCGGGGAGCTGTTTTTT
TRBJ2-1 | TRBV29-1 | once | . | CSVVRGGGEQFF | TGCAGCGTCGTCCGGGGAGGGGGTGAGCAGTTCTTC
TRBJ2-1 | TRBV11-2 | . | TRBD2 | CASSSPRGSGRFRNNEQFF | TGTGCCAGCAGCTCCCCCAGGGGAAGCGGGAGGTTTAGGAACAATGAGCAGTTCTTC
TRBJ2-2 | TRBV9 | . | TRBD1 | CASSTGDPGDTGELFF | TGTGCCAGCAGCACAGGGGACCCAGGGGACACCGGGGAGCTGTTTTTT
TRBJ2-5 | TRBV28 | . | TRBD2 | CASSGPRTPAQREVLETQYF | TGTGCCAGCAGTGGACCCCGGACCCCAGCCCAGCGGGAGGTCCTGGAGACCCAGTACTTC
TRBJ1-1 | TRBV18 | . | TRBD1 | CASSPASLGTGYLNTEAFF | TGTGCCAGCTCACCAGCTAGTCTGGGGACAGGCTATTTGAACACTGAAGCTTTCTTT
TRBJ2-5 | TRBV10-3 | once | . | CAIRQQGETQYF | TGTGCCATACGACAACAGGGAGAGACCCAGTACTTC
TRBJ2-1 | TRBV2 | once | . | CASSEDGGGEWFF | TGTGCCAGCAGTGAAGATGGTGGCGGGGAGTGGTTCTTC
TRBJ1-1 | TRBV10-3 | . | TRBD1 | CAISDSQGVPEAFF | TGTGCCATCAGTGATTCACAGGGGGTCCCTGAAGCTTTCTTT
TRBJ1-1 | TRBV28 | . | . | CASTTPRDAFF | TGTGCCAGCACAACCCCGCGTGATGCTTTCTTT
TRBJ2-1 | TRBV4-1 | . | TRBD2 | CASSQVLRGLASYNEQFF | TGCGCCAGCAGCCAAGTTCTAAGAGGACTAGCCTCCTACAATGAGCAGTTCTTC
TRBJ2-7 | TRBV4-1 | . | TRBD2 | CASSQDDGGFGYEQYF | TGCGCCAGCAGCCAAGATGACGGGGGGTTCGGCTACGAGCAGTACTTC
TRBJ2-1 | TRBV19 | . | TRBD2 | CASSATGGSYNEQFF | TGTGCCAGTAGTGCAACTGGCGGGAGCTACAATGAGCAGTTCTTC
TRBJ2-6 | TRBV30 | . | . | CAWSTQGTSGANVLTF | TGTGCCTGGAGTACCCAGGGGACCTCTGGGGCCAACGTCCTGACTTTC